The 9 T cell receptor beta chains in this list originate from one sample, sequenced in a study of blood T cell repertoires in COVID-19. Some clones are missing from TCRdb's copy, which holds only in-frame ones; the method was immunoSEQ multiplex PCR. The sample contains a few hundred thousand clones, 75% to 90% of which appear only once. Sequencing input: PBMCs or T cells enriched from blood (not recorded which). The receptors were gathered from a woman aged 30 to 39 who had recovered from COVID-19.

The rearrangement joins TRBV27 to TRBJ2-7; D is ambiguous. Germline CDR1 reads MNHEY; CDR2 reads SMNVEV (reference sequence). V dropped 0 bases and J dropped 3 bases, with 6 bases sitting between them. This CDR3 contains 13 residues. The CDR3 loop is CASSLSRNYEQYF. The DNA for the CDR3 is TGTGCCAGCAGTTTATCGAGGAACTACGAGCAGTACTTC.

The chain is built from TRBV6-1 and TRBJ1-5, with 12 bases aligning to TRBD1. Germline V gene data show CDR1 as MNHNS and CDR2 as SASEGT. J lost 4 bases, V lost 4 bases, and 17 bases had no gene match. CDR3 length: 20 amino acids. This CDR3 is CASSGYSGTGGNRGNQPQHF. As DNA, the CDR3 is TGTGCCAGCAGTGGGTACTCCGGGACAGGGGGCAATAGAGGGAATCAGCCCCAGCATTTT.

The chain recombines TRBV10-2 with TRBJ1-2, with 10 bases matching TRBD1. Trimming took 6 bases from V and 8 from J; bases not matched to a gene: 9. This CDR3 is built from 14 residues. Per germline, CDR1 WSHSY and CDR2 SAAADI. The CDR3 nucleotides are TGCGCCAGCAGCGACAACCGGGACAGGGGCGGCTACACCTTC. This sequence encodes CASSDNRDRGGYTF.

This clone was seen a few times. This sequence joins TRBV29-1 and TRBJ2-2, with D possibly TRBD2 on 6 matching bases. The germline CDR1 and CDR2 sequences are SQVTM and ANQGSEA. V lost 4 bases and J lost 3, with 15 bases in between. CDR3 length equals 15 residues. CDR3 sequence reads: CSVVISGSYTGELFF. In DNA, the CDR3 is TGCAGCGTTGTTATTAGCGGTTCTTACACCGGGGAGCTGTTTTTT.

In DNA, the CDR3 is TGTGCCAGCAGCATGTCTAGCGGTTACTCCTACGAGCAGTACTTC. This translates into CASSMSSGYSYEQYF. This chain joins TRBV5-5 and TRBJ2-7; 7 positions match TRBD2. The length of the CDR3 is 15 residues. Unmatched junction bases numbered 7, after V lost 4 bases and J lost 0 bases. Looked up from germline, CDR1 is SGHKS and CDR2 is YYEKEE (reference sequence).

The chain carries TRBV30 and TRBJ1-4; maybe TRBD1 (6 bases). This CDR3 region has 14 residues. Germline CDR1 GTSNPN, CDR2 SVGIG (reference sequence). Trimming removed 6 bases at V and 6 bases at J, with 17 bases between. CDR3 DNA: TGTGCCTGTTATATTACGGGACACTATGAAAAACTGTTTTTT. Its protein is CACYITGHYEKLFF.

This clone was found a few times. V gene TRBV14 combines with J gene TRBJ2-1, with a weak D call TRBD1 (6 bases). Trimming stripped 4 bases from V and 8 bases from J, with 12 bases between. Germline lookup yields CDR1 SGHDN and CDR2 FVKESK. CDR3 length: 13 amino acids. The CDR3 nucleotides read TGTGCCAGCAGCCGCTACAGGGTTGATGAGCAGTTCTTC. Translated: CASSRYRVDEQFF.

The J gene is TRBJ2-7, the V gene TRBV7-3; TRBD2 matches 14 bases. The CDR3 length is 22 residues. The germline V gene encodes CDR1 SGHTA and CDR2 FQGTGA. V was pared by 0 bases and J by 3 bases, with 19 bases of the junction left unmatched. In DNA form, the CDR3 reads TGTGCCAGCAGCTTAACGTCCCCGGGACTAGCGGGAGTTGGCTACAGTTTCTACGAGCAGTACTTC. Amino acids: CASSLTSPGLAGVGYSFYEQYF.

The chain couples TRBV19 to TRBJ1-1; 7 bases are shared with TRBD1. The CDR3 runs 11 residues. The junction had 4 bases not matched to a gene; V was cut back by 4 bases and J by 11 bases. Germline loops: CDR1 LNHDA, CDR2 SQIVND (reference sequence). In nucleotides, the CDR3 is TGTGCCAGTAGTAACACAGGGGAGGCTTTCTTT. It encodes CASSNTGEAFF. The full variable domain, in which reference TRBV19 and TRBJ1-1 provide the parts outside the CDR3, is DGGITQSPKYLFRKEGQNVTLSCEQNLNHDAMYWYRQDPGQGLRLIYYSQIVNDFQKGDIAEGYSVSREKKESFPLTVTSAQKNPTAFYLCASSNTGEAFFGQGTRLTVV.